This record looks at one TCR beta chain sequence and its context. The source of the sample is a study of blood T cell repertoires in COVID-19. The CDR3 contains 16 residues. J lost 0 bases, V lost 5 bases, and 9 bases had no gene match. CDR1 and CDR2 (germline): SEHNR, FQNEAQ (reference sequence). As handled by the study authors: Estimates of nucleated cell counts were drawn from the amplification of reference gene primers. The data were produced by immunoSEQ multiplex PCR, yet TCRdb's version contains in-frame clones alone and is incomplete. The V and J calls and clone size were taken over from that table, and D and trimming were inferred from the DNA. The repertoire holds more than 85,000 clones, with roughly four fifths as singletons.

The chain links TRBV7-9 to TRBJ1-1; 7 positions match TRBD1. The origin of this receptor is an elderly woman with acute or convalescent COVID-19. Sequenced input: peripheral blood. This chain's CDR3 is CASSQGGRGMNTEAFF. CDR3 DNA sequence: TGTGCCAGCAGCCAGGGGGGCAGGGGGATGAACACTGAAGCTTTCTTT.